This TCR beta chain was identified in a study of technical replicates of blood from several donors. Germline V gives CDR1 MGHRA, CDR2 YSYEKL. Trimming left V 8 bases short and J 2 bases short, with 16 bases between. The CDR3 is made up of 16 amino acids. Using immunoSEQ multiplex PCR, the repertoire was profiled, and TCRdb retains in-frame clones only, with some absent. The table lists around 76,000 clones, 75% to 95% of them singletons, with 0.25% in the top ten. Sequencing was carried out using T cells isolated from PBMCs. This chain links TRBV4-1 with TRBJ2-6, with a possible D match to TRBD1 (5 bases). This sequence originates from a human donor in good health. The CDR3 DNA follows: TGCGCCAGCGCAAGGGGTGGCATAACTGGGGCCAACGTCCTGACTTTC. Protein product: CASARGGITGANVLTF.